Below are 12 T cell receptor beta chains sequenced from a single sample in a study of beta chain features in type 1 diabetes. The study, taken as a whole, reports: Moderate yet significant TCRB CDR3 shortening was seen in Type 1 diabetes patients in all four CD4+ subsets.

No antigen is known for these receptors. TCRB transcripts that were expressed got sequenced, as all of the isolated RNA had been reverse transcribed. Assay used: immunoSEQ multiplex PCR; TCRdb lists only in-frame clones, some missing. Here the sample spans hundreds of thousands of clones, over 12% being singletons. The sequencing sample was made of naive CD4+ T cells from blood. Every receptor here comes from a man between 18 and 35 years old with type 1 diabetes.

The table lists this clone with a few counts. The V and J genes are TRBV9 and TRBJ1-3; unclear D gene. V lost 4 bases and J lost 0, with 11 bases in between. This CDR3 is 15 amino acids long. Looked up from germline, CDR1 is SGDLS and CDR2 is YYNGEE. The CDR3 loop is CASSFNARSGNTIYF. In DNA, the CDR3 is TGTGCCAGCAGCTTTAACGCCCGCTCTGGAAACACCATATATTTT.

This rearrangement joins TRBV10-3 to TRBJ1-1, with a possible D match to TRBD1 (5 bases). Looked up from germline, CDR1 is ENHRY and CDR2 is SYGVKD. Trimming took 2 bases from V and 9 from J, leaving 10 bases between them. CDR3 length: 12 amino acids. CDR3 protein: CAISEKAGQAFF. CDR3 in DNA: TGTGCCATCAGTGAGAAGGCAGGGCAAGCTTTCTTT.

The genes are TRBV25-1 and TRBJ1-1, with D hard to call. Per germline, CDR1 MGHDK and CDR2 SYGVNS. The CDR3 has 11 residues. With 2 bases removed from V and 4 bases from J, the gap between germline ends came to 2 bases. The CDR3 bases are TGTGCCAGCAGTGAAGTCACTGAAGCTTTCTTT. It encodes CASSEVTEAFF.

CDR3 in DNA: TGTGCCAGCAGTCAGACTAGCGGGCCCTCCGGCGAGCAGTACTTC. Translating it yields CASSQTSGPSGEQYF. The V and J genes are TRBV2 and TRBJ2-7; TRBD2 aligns across 10 bases. The germline CDR1 and CDR2 sequences are SNHLY and FYNNEI. CDR3 length equals 15 residues. V lost 5 bases and J lost 6; bases outside the gene matches: 10.

This clone came up a few times. J is TRBJ2-7 and V is TRBV7-9; D is perhaps TRBD1 or TRBD2 (5 bases each). The CDR3 has 11 amino acids. Trimming took 11 bases from V and 2 from J, leaving 10 bases between them. Germline V gives CDR1 SEHNR, CDR2 FQNEAQ (reference sequence). The CDR3 reads CAGGPTYEQYF. The CDR3 DNA reads as TGTGCCGGGGGACCTACCTACGAGCAGTACTTC.

V gene TRBV29-1 combines with J gene TRBJ2-1, with 8 bases identical to TRBD2. Germline V lookup: CDR1 SQVTM, CDR2 ANQGSEA. The CDR3 length is 15 residues. Unmatched junction bases numbered 7, after V lost 2 bases and J lost 4 bases. The CDR3 reads CSVEKGAGDYNEQFF. CDR3 sequence (DNA): TGCAGCGTTGAAAAGGGAGCGGGAGATTACAATGAGCAGTTCTTC.

This clone appeared a few times. This rearrangement joins TRBV7-9 to TRBJ1-1; 7 bases are shared with TRBD1. The germline gives CDR1 SEHNR, CDR2 FQNEAQ (reference sequence). J gave up 5 bases and V 0 bases, and 3 bases lay outside the gene matches. This CDR3 spans 14 amino acids. CDR3 nucleotides: TGTGCCAGCAGCTTAGCGCCGACAGGGACTGAAGCTTTCTTT. This codes for CASSLAPTGTEAFF. Full variable domain (outside the CDR3, taken from reference TRBV7-9 and TRBJ1-1): DTGVSQNPRHKITKRGQNVTFRCDPISEHNRLYWYRQTLGQGPEFLTYFQNEAQLEKSRLLSDRFSAERPKGSFSTLEIQRTEQGDSAMYLCASSLAPTGTEAFFGQGTRLTVV.

This clone has just a few counts. CDR3 region: CASSQGAAHYGYTF. The CDR3 coding sequence is TGCGCCAGCAGCCAAGGGGCGGCACACTATGGCTACACCTTC. This chain connects TRBV4-3 to TRBJ1-2; D gene ambiguous. Trimming cost V 1 base and J 3 bases, with 9 bases left between them. CDR3 size: 14 residues. Germline V gene lookup returns CDR1 LGHNA and CDR2 YSLEER.

This sequence joins TRBV29-1 and TRBJ2-6, with 7 bases lining up with TRBD1. CDR3 length equals 18 residues. Trimming took 4 bases from V and 0 from J; bases not matched to a gene: 12. In germline, CDR1 is SQVTM, CDR2 ANQGSEA. Here the CDR3 reads CSVAGDRVPFSGANVLTF. CDR3 DNA: TGCAGCGTTGCCGGAGACAGGGTCCCCTTCTCTGGGGCCAACGTCCTGACTTTC.

This clone was detected a few times. V and J are TRBV2 and TRBJ2-7; the match to TRBD1 covers 11 bases. The ends lost 7 bases at V and 4 bases at J; junction bases unmatched: 9. Germline V gene sequence: CDR1 SNHLY, CDR2 FYNNEI. The CDR3 is 15 residues long. The CDR3 nucleotides are TGTGCCAGCAACTCCCGGGACAGGGGGTCTTACGAGCAGTACTTC. Amino acids: CASNSRDRGSYEQYF.

The CDR3: CATSRDHQGETQYF. The CDR3, as DNA: TGTGCCACCAGCAGAGATCATCAGGGAGAGACCCAGTACTTC. J is TRBJ2-5 and V is TRBV15; possibly TRBD1 for D (5 bases). The V gene's germline CDR1 is LNHNV and CDR2 YYDKDF (reference sequence). CDR3 size: 14 residues. The V end lost 0 bases, the J end lost 4 bases, and 9 bases lay between the germline ends.

The chain combines TRBV5-6 with TRBJ2-3; TRBD2 matches 11 bases. The CDR3 is 15 amino acids. The J segment lost 3 bases and the V segment lost 4 bases, leaving 4 bases of the junction unmatched. Germline values: CDR1 SGHDT, CDR2 YYEEEE. The DNA of the CDR3 is TGTGCCAGCAGCAGTAGCGGGGGGGCTACAGATACGCAGTATTTT. It translates to CASSSSGGATDTQYF.